This TCR beta chain was sequenced during a study of CD8 T cells in ankylosing spondylitis. Whole-study findings and limits: Clones tied to disease were said to be significantly enriched in matched ankylosing spondylitis synovial fluid. Typical of ankylosing spondylitis blood, it appeared, was a TCR beta motif of fewer than ten highly homologous variants. Earlier studies detected some motif variants in reactive arthritis synovial fluid and blood.

This CDR3 region has 14 residues. In germline, CDR1 is SGHTA, CDR2 FQGNSA. Trimming removed 2 bases from V and 1 base from J, with 8 bases in between. As the method for making TCR beta libraries, quantitative 5'-RACE with molecular barcodes was used. TCRdb re-derived calls from the 5' RACE reads in MiXCR, one entry per CDR3 protein. This table holds roughly 100,000 distinct CDR3 sequences, roughly 8.3% found once. This clonotype was counted at least ten times. The target antigen is unknown. The specimen sequenced was blood, either unsorted or a sorted T cell fraction (not recorded which). The TCR originated in a male donor with ankylosing spondylitis or in good health (not recorded which). V and J are TRBV7-2 and TRBJ1-1; D not certain. The DNA for the CDR3 is TGTGCCAGCAGCTTATTAGGAGGGAACACTGAAGCTTTCTTT. It specifies CASSLLGGNTEAFF.